These 32 T cell receptor beta chains share one sample of origin, sequenced in a study of T cell responses to AZD1222 COVID-19 vaccine. Clones were sequenced by immunoSEQ multiplex PCR, and TCRdb holds only the in-frame ones, with some missing. Seen here are about 200,000 clones, approximately 94% observed once, and the top ten hold 1%. The specimen comprised peripheral blood, sampled on day 0 of MenACWY control vaccination. All receptors come from an adult in good health.

The chain links TRBV3-1 (or the pseudogene TRBV3-2) to TRBJ2-1; D gene uncertain. The CDR3 runs to 13 residues. V was pared by 5 bases and J by 4 bases, with 9 bases between. Germline CDR1 LGHDT, CDR2 YNNKEL (reference sequence). CDR3 amino acids: CASSRDRYNEQFF. CDR3 nucleotide sequence: TGTGCCAGCAGCAGAGACCGTTACAATGAGCAGTTCTTC.

The chain combines TRBV4-3 with TRBJ1-4; 10 bases are a match to TRBD1. This CDR3 comprises 14 residues. With 4 bases clipped from V and 8 bases from J, the junction kept 4 bases outside the gene matches. Germline loops: CDR1 LGHNA, CDR2 YSLEER. CDR3 amino acids: CASSLTGGGEKLFF. DNA of the CDR3: TGCGCCAGCAGCCTGACAGGGGGCGGCGAAAAACTGTTTTTT.

The CDR3 DNA reads TGTGCCAGCACCGGGACGGCTAACTCTGGAAACACCATATATTTT. Translating it yields CASTGTANSGNTIYF. The chain uses TRBV6-5 and TRBJ1-3; the D gene is possibly TRBD1 (5 bases). V dropped 7 bases and J dropped 0 bases, with 13 bases sitting between them. Germline V lookup: CDR1 MNHEY, CDR2 SVGAGI. The CDR3 consists of 15 residues.

On this clone: Other DNA sequences in this sample translate to the same CDR3. The chain carries TRBV30 and TRBJ1-5; D is uncertain. Trimming removed 2 bases at V and 4 bases at J, with 9 bases between. The germline V gene encodes CDR1 GTSNPN and CDR2 SVGIG (reference sequence). The CDR3 spans 13 residues. The DNA for the CDR3 is TGTGCCTGGAGTCCCGGTGGAAATCAGCCCCAGCATTTT. Encoded protein: CAWSPGGNQPQHF.

The CDR3 DNA sequence: TGTGCCAGCACCTCTCGGGTAGGGGCTTCTGGATCTGGAAACACCATATATTTT. Its translation is CASTSRVGASGSGNTIYF. The chain employs TRBV28 and TRBJ1-3; weak D call: TRBD1 (5 bases). Trimming stripped 7 bases from V and 1 base from J, with 23 bases between. CDR3 size: 18 residues. CDR1 is MDHEN, CDR2 SYDVKM, per germline.

The gene calls are TRBV3-1 (or the pseudogene TRBV3-2) and TRBJ1-5, with no clear D. The CDR3 contains 17 residues. CDR1 LGHDT and CDR2 YNNKEL come from the germline V gene (reference sequence). The V gene lost 0 bases and the J gene lost 9 bases, with 21 bases spanning the gap. The CDR3 bases are TGTGCCAGCAGCCAAGATCTCGGGGAGTCTCCGTTGGGGCCCCAGCATTTT. It translates to CASSQDLGESPLGPQHF.

This clone was seen only once. V gene TRBV5-5 combines with J gene TRBJ1-1; no firm D call. Trimming stripped 8 bases from V and 0 bases from J, with 11 bases between. The length of the CDR3 is 13 residues. Germline V lookup: CDR1 SGHKS, CDR2 YYEKEE (reference sequence). The CDR3, as DNA: TGTGCCAGTCTATCCATCTTGAACACTGAAGCTTTCTTT. Protein: CASLSILNTEAFF.

The chain combines TRBV6-6 with TRBJ2-2; D not resolved. CDR3 length: 16 residues. Germline-derived CDR1 and CDR2 are MNHNY and SVGAGI (reference sequence). Between the trimmed V and J ends, which lost 0 bases and 1 base, there was a span of 9 bases. CDR3 in DNA: TGTGCCAGCAGTTACTCGGGGTGGGGGAACACCGGGGAGCTGTTTTTT. It translates to CASSYSGWGNTGELFF.

The chain links TRBV6-1 to TRBJ1-2; tentative D call: TRBD1 (5 bases). Germline V gene data show CDR1 as MNHNS and CDR2 as SASEGT. CDR3 length equals 16 residues. With 3 bases removed from V and 1 base from J, the gap between germline ends came to 15 bases. The CDR3 is CASSDGGFMLNYGYTF. As DNA, the CDR3 is TGTGCCAGCAGTGACGGGGGGTTTATGCTTAACTATGGCTACACCTTC.

V is TRBV4-3 and J is TRBJ1-5; 8 nucleotides align to TRBD1. There are 16 residues in the CDR3. CDR1 and CDR2 from the germline V gene are LGHNA and YSLEER. V dropped 3 bases and J dropped 7; count of bases not matched to a gene: 11. This CDR3 reads CASSQAPGGAGQPQHF. The CDR3 DNA follows: TGCGCCAGCAGCCAGGCCCCAGGGGGCGCAGGACAGCCCCAGCATTTT.

The CDR3 loop reads CASSQVFGDLNTEAFF. The CDR3 DNA is TGTGCCAGCAGCCAAGTATTCGGAGACCTGAACACTGAAGCTTTCTTT. The rearrangement uses TRBV3-1 (or the pseudogene TRBV3-2) and TRBJ1-1; unclear D gene. Germline V gives CDR1 LGHDT, CDR2 YNNKEL (reference sequence). Deletions cut 1 base from V and 0 bases from J, with 12 bases between. The length of the CDR3 is 16 residues.

The count of this clone is one. The chain employs TRBV5-4 and TRBJ2-7, with TRBD1 matching over 9 bases. Germline V gene lookup returns CDR1 SGHNT and CDR2 YYREEE (reference sequence). This CDR3 comprises 15 residues. V shed 3 bases and J 5 bases; nucleotides not matched to a gene: 9. The CDR3 reads CASSSGQGRADEQYF. The DNA for the CDR3 is TGTGCCAGCAGCTCGGGACAGGGCCGTGCGGACGAGCAGTACTTC.

The chain couples TRBV7-2 to TRBJ2-5; D not resolved. This CDR3 comprises 15 residues. The V end was cut by 5 bases, the J end by 0 bases, with 13 bases between. CDR1 is SGHTA, CDR2 FQGNSA, per germline. The CDR3: CASSLTPSYQETQYF. DNA of the CDR3: TGTGCCAGCAGCCTCACACCCTCATACCAAGAGACCCAGTACTTC. Using reference TRBV7-2 and TRBJ2-5 for the parts outside the CDR3, the full variable domain is GAGVSQSPSNKVTEKGKDVELRCDPISGHTALYWYRQSLGQGLEFLIYFQGNSAPDKSGLPSDRFSAERTGGSVSTLTIQRTQQEDSAVYLCASSLTPSYQETQYFGPGTRLLVL.

The chain joins TRBV15 to TRBJ1-1; 8 bases map to TRBD1. The J segment lost 11 bases and the V segment lost 3 bases, leaving 5 bases of the junction unmatched. The germline V gene encodes CDR1 LNHNV and CDR2 YYDKDF (reference sequence). This CDR3 has 12 amino acids. CDR3 nucleotide sequence: TGTGCCACCAGCAGGACGGACAGGGCGGCTTTCTTT. Its translation is CATSRTDRAAFF.

The chain combines TRBV12-3 or TRBV12-4 with TRBJ1-2; D is ambiguous. Deletions cut 7 bases from V and 2 bases from J, with 11 bases between. This CDR3 contains 13 residues. The CDR3 DNA sequence: TGTGCCAGCAAGCACGGGGAGAACTATGGCTACACCTTC. Translating gives CASKHGENYGYTF.

The chain carries TRBV7-9 and TRBJ1-2; D gene unclear. The V end lost 3 bases, the J end lost 5 bases, and 16 bases lay between the germline ends. This CDR3 is 15 amino acids long. From germline, CDR1 is SEHNR and CDR2 FQNEAQ (reference sequence). DNA for the CDR3: TGTGCCAGCAGCTTCCAACAGCTTCCTCTTTATGGCTACACCTTC. Encoded protein: CASSFQQLPLYGYTF.

Concerning this clone: At the DNA level, this CDR3 is encoded by other sequences in the same sample as well. This chain uses TRBV28 with TRBJ1-6, with D possibly matching TRBD1 (6 bases). Trimming shortened V by 6 bases and J by 4 bases, and 22 bases separated the two germline ends. This CDR3 comprises 18 residues. Germline V gene lookup returns CDR1 MDHEN and CDR2 SYDVKM. The CDR3 reads CASSTILGGASYNSPLHF. CDR3 coding DNA: TGTGCCAGCAGCACCATATTGGGGGGCGCGTCTTATAATTCACCCCTCCACTTT.

J is TRBJ1-2 and V is TRBV30, with D possibly matching TRBD1 (6 bases). V dropped 3 bases and J dropped 3 bases, with 14 bases sitting between them. CDR3 length: 14 residues. CDR1 is GTSNPN, CDR2 SVGIG, per germline (reference sequence). The CDR3 nucleotides read TGTGCCTGGAGAGAACAGGGTCGGTACTATGGCTACACCTTC. This encodes CAWREQGRYYGYTF.

This clone was observed at least ten times. The chain uses TRBV6-5 and TRBJ2-3; tentatively, D is TRBD1 (6 bases). V dropped 6 bases and J dropped 2 bases, with 15 bases sitting between them. Germline CDR1 and CDR2: MNHEY and SVGAGI. CDR3 length equals 15 residues. The CDR3 nucleotides read TGTGCCAGCAGACTGGGGGCGACGGACACAGATACGCAGTATTTT. Protein product: CASRLGATDTDTQYF.

The gene calls are TRBV12-3 or TRBV12-4 and TRBJ1-4; no reliable D call. This CDR3 region has 13 residues. V was pared by 6 bases and J by 8 bases, with 13 bases between. This chain's CDR3 is CASSLSEVEKLFF. CDR3 nucleotides: TGTGCCAGCAGCCTTTCGGAGGTGGAAAAACTGTTTTTT.

The DNA of the CDR3 is TGTGCCAGCAGCTTAATGAGGGAACACGACGAGCAGTACTTC. Its protein is CASSLMREHDEQYF. The J gene is TRBJ2-7, the V gene TRBV7-9; weak D call: TRBD2 (5 bases). The length of the CDR3 is 14 residues. Germline-derived CDR1 and CDR2 are SEHNR and FQNEAQ (reference sequence). V gave up 2 bases and J gave up 5 bases, with 13 bases separating them.

The rearrangement uses TRBV24-1 and TRBJ1-1; D is undetermined. V was trimmed by 5 bases and J by 0 bases, leaving 6 bases between them. Germline V lookup: CDR1 KGHDR, CDR2 SFDVKD. This CDR3 has 13 residues. The CDR3 DNA reads TGTGCCACCAGTGGAGGGATGAACACTGAAGCTTTCTTT. The encoded protein is CATSGGMNTEAFF.

This clone was found once. Other DNA sequences in the sample encode the same CDR3. Here the CDR3 reads CASSPTGNTEAFF. The CDR3 nucleotides read TGTGCCAGCAGCCCCACAGGGAACACTGAAGCTTTCTTT. The gene calls are TRBV3-1 (or the pseudogene TRBV3-2) and TRBJ1-1; a weak D match, TRBD1 (5 bases). CDR1 and CDR2 (germline): LGHDT, YNNKEL (reference sequence). V was clipped by 4 bases and J by 1 base, with 7 bases between them. The CDR3 runs 13 residues.

This rearrangement joins TRBV2 to TRBJ1-3, with a tentative D call TRBD1 (5 bases). This CDR3 is 14 amino acids long. Germline V gene data show CDR1 as SNHLY and CDR2 as FYNNEI. Between the trimmed V and J ends, which lost 4 bases and 0 bases, there was a span of 7 bases. Here the CDR3 reads CASSAGISGNTIYF. The CDR3 DNA follows: TGTGCCAGCAGTGCAGGGATCTCTGGAAACACCATATATTTT.

This clone was found once. This may come from a read error, since a much larger clone is one base off. This specimen includes other DNA sequences encoding the same CDR3. The chain has TRBV5-1 and TRBJ1-5; D gene unclear. The CDR3 is 13 amino acids. Germline lookup yields CDR1 SGHRS and CDR2 YFSETQ. Trimming removed 0 bases at V and 2 bases at J, with 3 bases between. The CDR3 nucleotides are TGCGCCAGCAGCTTGGATCGCAATCAGCCCCAGCATTTT. Encoded protein: CASSLDRNQPQHF.

As concerns this clone: This CDR3 is also generated by other DNA sequences in the sample. V is TRBV6-5 and J is TRBJ1-1, with a tentative D call TRBD1 (5 bases). V was trimmed by 0 bases and J by 4 bases, leaving 9 bases between them. The CDR3 totals 14 residues. Looked up from germline, CDR1 is MNHEY and CDR2 is SVGAGI. Written as DNA, the CDR3 is TGTGCCAGCAGTTACTCTCGGGGGGGCACTGAAGCTTTCTTT. Protein product: CASSYSRGGTEAFF.

The CDR3 nucleotides read TGTGCCAGCAGCTTGGAGGGCGGCGGTAGCAATCAGCCCCAGCATTTT. Translating it yields CASSLEGGGSNQPQHF. This rearrangement joins TRBV5-5 to TRBJ1-5, with D hard to call. CDR3 length: 16 amino acids. Germline loops: CDR1 SGHKS, CDR2 YYEKEE (reference sequence). Trimming cost V 0 bases and J 0 bases, with 10 bases left between them.

V and J are TRBV5-6 and TRBJ2-7; D remains unclear. The ends were cut back, 0 bases at V and 7 bases at J, with 11 bases in the middle. The CDR3 spans 13 residues. Per the germline V gene, CDR1 is SGHDT and CDR2 is YYEEEE. The DNA for the CDR3 is TGTGCCAGCAGCTTGGACTCTCTGAGGGAGCAGTACTTC. Translated: CASSLDSLREQYF.

This sequence joins TRBV2 and TRBJ2-5; the D is unclear. CDR1 is SNHLY, CDR2 FYNNEI, per germline. This CDR3 comprises 11 residues. Trimming removed 7 bases from V and 12 bases from J, with 15 bases in between. CDR3 region: CASNRGVGEYF. CDR3 DNA: TGTGCCAGCAACCGTGGGGTTGGGGAGTACTTC.

The chain uses TRBV28 and TRBJ1-2; 11 bases align to TRBD1. V was clipped by 3 bases and J by 8 bases; unmatched bases: 8. Germline lookup yields CDR1 MDHEN and CDR2 SYDVKM. The CDR3 has 15 residues. CDR3 bases: TGTGCCAGCAGTTTGGCAGGGACAGGGGGTCGGGGCTACACCTTC. Its protein is CASSLAGTGGRGYTF.

The V call is TRBV5-1, the J call TRBJ1-2; 7 bases are a match to TRBD1. CDR1 SGHRS and CDR2 YFSETQ come from the germline V gene. This CDR3 contains 14 residues. V trimming: 1 base; J trimming: 3 bases; junction bases outside the gene matches: 3. This CDR3 reads CASSLKGTDYGYTF. The CDR3 DNA reads as TGCGCCAGCAGCTTGAAAGGGACAGACTATGGCTACACCTTC.

The rearrangement uses TRBV5-6 and TRBJ2-1, with 8 nucleotides matching TRBD1. The CDR3 extends over 14 amino acids. J was trimmed by 7 bases and V by 4 bases; bases with no gene match: 7. Germline CDR1 and CDR2: SGHDT and YYEEEE. The CDR3 nucleotides are TGTGCCAGCAGCCGACAGGGGCCGGGTAATGAGCAGTTCTTC. Translation gives CASSRQGPGNEQFF.